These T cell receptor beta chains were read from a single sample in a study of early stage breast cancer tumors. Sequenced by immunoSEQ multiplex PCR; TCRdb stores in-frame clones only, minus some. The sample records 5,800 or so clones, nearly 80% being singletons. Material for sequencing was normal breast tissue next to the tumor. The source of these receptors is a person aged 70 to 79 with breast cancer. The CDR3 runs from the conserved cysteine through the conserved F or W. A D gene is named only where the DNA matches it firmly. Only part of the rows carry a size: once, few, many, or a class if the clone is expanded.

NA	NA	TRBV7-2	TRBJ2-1	TGTGCCAGCAGCTTAGCAAGTCTAGTCAATGAGCAGTTCTTC	CASSLASLVNEQFF
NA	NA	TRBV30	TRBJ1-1	TGTGCCTGGAGTCCCCCGGGGAGGAACACTGAAGCTTTCTTT	CAWSPPGRNTEAFF
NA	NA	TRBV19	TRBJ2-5	TGTGCCAGCCGATCGAGAGAGACCCAGTACTTC	CASRSRETQYF
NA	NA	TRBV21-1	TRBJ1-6	TGTGCCAGCAGCGGAGGGACAGGGGAGGGTTCACCCCTCCACTTT	CASSGGTGEGSPLHF
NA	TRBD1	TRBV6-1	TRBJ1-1	TGTGCCAGCAGTGAAGGAGGACAGGGATCATTAATGAACACTGAAGCTTTCTTT	CASSEGGQGSLMNTEAFF
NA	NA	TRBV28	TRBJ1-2	TGTGCCAGCAGTTCCCCCTGGACCAGGGGCGACTATGGCTACACCTTC	CASSSPWTRGDYGYTF
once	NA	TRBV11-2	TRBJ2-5	TGTGCCAGCAGCCGCGGGGATAAAGAGACCCAGTACTTC	CASSRGDKETQYF
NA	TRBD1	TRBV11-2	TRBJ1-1	TGTGCCAGCAGCTCAGCGACAGGGACGTACACTGAAGCTTTCTTT	CASSSATGTYTEAFF
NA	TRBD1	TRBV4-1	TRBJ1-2	TGCGCCAGCAGCCAAGTGGGGACAGGGAACTATGGCTACACCTTC	CASSQVGTGNYGYTF
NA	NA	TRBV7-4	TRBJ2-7	TGTGCCAGCAGTTTGGACAACAACCTCTTCTCCTACGAGCAGTACTTC	CASSLDNNLFSYEQYF
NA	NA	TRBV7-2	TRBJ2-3	TGTGCCAGCAGCTTAGTAGCGGCATTACACACAGATACGCAGTATTTT	CASSLVAALHTDTQYF
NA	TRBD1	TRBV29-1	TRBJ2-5	TGCAGCGCAAGGACAGGGGAGGAGACCCAGTACTTC	CSARTGEETQYF
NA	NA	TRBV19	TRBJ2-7	TGTGCCAGTAGTTCAAACAGGGGGGGGGACTACGAGCAGTACTTC	CASSSNRGGDYEQYF
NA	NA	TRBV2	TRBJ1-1	TGTGCCAGCAGAGCGGGACGGTCGAACACTGAAGCTTTCTTT	CASRAGRSNTEAFF
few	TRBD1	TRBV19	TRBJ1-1	TGTGCCAGTAGTTCGCCGACAGGGCACACTGAAGCTTTCTTT	CASSSPTGHTEAFF
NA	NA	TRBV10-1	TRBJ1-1	TGCGCCAGCAGTGTAACACCCCTGGACACTGAAGCTTTCTTT	CASSVTPLDTEAFF
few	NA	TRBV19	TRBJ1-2	TGTGCCAGTACCGTGACCGGGATCTATGGCTACACCTTC	CASTVTGIYGYTF
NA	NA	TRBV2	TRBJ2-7	TGTGCCAGCAGGCAGGGTGGCGAGCAGTACTTC	CASRQGGEQYF
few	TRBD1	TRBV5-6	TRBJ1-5	TGTGCCAGCAGCCGTGGGACAGGGGTTTTTCAGCCCCAGCATTTT	CASSRGTGVFQPQHF
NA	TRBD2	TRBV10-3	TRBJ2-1	TGTGCCATCAGTGAGTGGCTAGCGGGGACCTACAATGAGCAGTTCTTC	CAISEWLAGTYNEQFF
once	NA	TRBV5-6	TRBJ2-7	TGTGCCAGCAGCCCGTCGGGGTACGAGCAGTACTTC	CASSPSGYEQYF
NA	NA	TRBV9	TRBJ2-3	TGTGCCAGCAGCGTCGCCAACACCGATACGCAGTATTTT	CASSVANTDTQYF
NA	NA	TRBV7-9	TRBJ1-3	TGTGCCACCAAGCTTACTGGCTCTGGAAACACCATATATTTT	CATKLTGSGNTIYF
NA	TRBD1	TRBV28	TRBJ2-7	TGTGCCAGCAGTGAAGACAGGGGCTACGAGCAGTACTTC	CASSEDRGYEQYF
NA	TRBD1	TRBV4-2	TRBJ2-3	TGTGCCAGCAGCCCCCGACAGGGGGCAGGTACAGATACGCAGTATTTT	CASSPRQGAGTDTQYF
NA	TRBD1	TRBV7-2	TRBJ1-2	TGTGCCAGCAGCTTTCAGGGGGACAGGGCGTATGGCTACACCTTC	CASSFQGDRAYGYTF
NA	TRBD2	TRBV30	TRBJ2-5	TGTGCCTGGAACCTAGCGGGGGGCCGGGAGACCCAGTACTTC	CAWNLAGGRETQYF
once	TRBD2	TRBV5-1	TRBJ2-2	TGCGCCAGCAGCTTGGCGGGAGGCGGGCAGGCCGGGGAGCTGTTTTTT	CASSLAGGGQAGELFF
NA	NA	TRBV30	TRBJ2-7	TGTGCCTGGACTAAAGGGGCAGCCAACGAGCAGTACTTC	CAWTKGAANEQYF
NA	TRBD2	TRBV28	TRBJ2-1	TGTGCCAGCAGGCGTCGGAGCGGGGGCTCCTACAATGAGCAGTTCTTC	CASRRRSGGSYNEQFF
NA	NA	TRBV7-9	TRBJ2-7	TGTGCCAGCCTGCCCGTTCAGGAAGGCGAGCAGTACTTC	CASLPVQEGEQYF
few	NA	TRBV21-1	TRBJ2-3	TGTGCCAGCAGCCAAATCTCGACTAGCGGGAGGGCCATGGAGACAGATACGCAGTATTTT	CASSQISTSGRAMETDTQYF
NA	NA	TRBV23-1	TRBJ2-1	TGCGCCAGCAGTCAGTTCCTACTCCCCCCGTCGGACAATGAGCAGTTCTTC	CASSQFLLPPSDNEQFF
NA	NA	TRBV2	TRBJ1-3	TGTGCCAGCACGAGGACAACCTCTGGAAACACCATATATTTT	CASTRTTSGNTIYF
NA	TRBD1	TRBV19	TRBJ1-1	TGTGCCAGTAGTCGGGACAGGGTGACTGAAGCTTTCTTT	CASSRDRVTEAFF
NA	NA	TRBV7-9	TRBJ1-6	TGTGCCAGCAGCTTATCGCGAGTGAATTCACCCCTCCACTTT	CASSLSRVNSPLHF
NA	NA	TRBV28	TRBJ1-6	TGTGCCAGCTCTTACAGGGAACGGGCAAATTCACCCCTCCACTTT	CASSYRERANSPLHF
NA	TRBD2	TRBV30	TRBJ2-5	TGTGCCTGGAGTGCGGGACTAGCGGGAGAGACCCAGTACTTC	CAWSAGLAGETQYF